The clone carrying this TCR beta chain is a singleton in its sample. TCRdb keeps only in-frame clones here, not all; method: immunoSEQ multiplex PCR. The table lists 150,000 or so clones, around 96% of them singletons. The sample comes from a study of control samples from healthy donors and cancer patients. Germline CDR1 is SGHAT and CDR2 is FQNNGV. The CDR3 contains 14 residues. The V gene lost 2 bases and the J gene lost 7 bases, with 11 bases spanning the gap. The sample was blood. This receptor was identified in a man aged 35-49 years in good health. This chain joins TRBV11-2 and TRBJ1-4; D perhaps matches TRBD1 (5 bases). CDR3 protein: CASSLQGSGEKLFF. The CDR3 DNA reads as TGTGCCAGCAGCTTACAGGGATCTGGTGAAAAACTGTTTTTT.